This T cell receptor (beta chain) appears in the sequencing data of a study of cytomegalovirus exposure and HLA in healthy donors (dated by TCRdb to between 2016 and 2019). For context, the study as a whole: In an earlier analysis of roughly 500 of the donors, 250 to 350 Gb of sequence data and 100 million or so unique TCR beta sequences from roughly 190 million T cells were reported. Roughly 300 gigabases of sequencing data and around 85 million unique TCR sequences made up an early release that covered approximately 650 HLA-typed donors. Of the roughly 410 genotyped donors, less than 85% were placed in the genetic ancestry cluster associated with self-reported Caucasian donors. The study aimed to test whether cataloging public T cell receptors could reveal signatures of past pathogen exposure. Using immunosequencing, the study profiled T cell repertoires from about 620 subjects and related those repertoires to cytomegalovirus serostatus. A separate validation cohort of 100 to 150 different subjects was used in addition to the roughly 700-subject first cohort. The study combined high-throughput TCR immunosequencing, statistical association of individual TCRs with disease status, and machine learning to predict cytomegalovirus infection status. A later analysis re-analyzed previously published TCR beta repertoires from 660 or so donors and added high-resolution HLA genotyping to study TCR occurrence patterns. Rather than using new phenotypic data, the later analysis identified candidate immune exposures from TCR beta sequences and from how often those sequences occurred across donors. In an earlier analysis of roughly 540 of the donors, high-throughput TCR beta sequencing was used to judge whether each TCR beta V gene segment behaved as functional or pseudogenic. Donor age, sex, ethnicity and CMV serostatus were compiled together with the repertoire data. Genome-wide SNP genotypes for about three fifths of the roughly 700 donors were used in a later genetic analysis, which treated that subset as a discovery cohort. All discovery cohort repertoires had been generated using a single sequencing platform. Both class I and class II loci were covered by HLA typing, at four-digit resolution. Typing coverage varied by locus: 629-630 donors for A, B, C, DRB1 and DQB1; roughly 520 for DQA1; 606 for DPA1; approximately 490 for DPB1. A few DR-DQ haplotypes were treated as single units for association and clustering because of strong linkage in the cohort. On average, roughly 240,000 unique TCR beta nucleotide sequences were sequenced per donor among about 400 genotyped donors of the cohort, with roughly 18% of those sequences being non-productive. Overall study outcomes, separate from this receptor: A later analysis associated some 17,000 TCR beta sequences with specific HLA alleles at a false discovery rate of 0.05. Across donors, most TCR sequences were observed very rarely, whereas some public TCRs were present in many individuals. A further reported finding was that TCR beta sequences accurately predicted the HLA-A and HLA-B alleles for most subjects in the first cohort. In a later genetic analysis, a missense DCLRE1C variant was associated with V-gene and J-gene trimming of TCR beta chains, and the association was replicated in an independent cohort. A later analysis found that TCR association rates varied across HLA loci, with DRB1 alleles showing the most associated TCRs and HLA-C alleles the fewest. It was suggested by the authors that the approach could potentially be generalized to other disease states and immunological phenotypes. The cohort was sequenced for TCR beta chains only, and without alpha or paired-chain data the features that could be detected were limited. According to a later analysis, parvovirus B19, influenza, CMV and Epstein-Barr virus appeared linked to several top co-occurrence clusters. In an earlier analysis of some 550 of the donors, most TCR beta V segments were observed in productive rearrangements about 87% or about 30% of the time, broadly matching IMGT annotations. Linkage disequilibrium might explain the correlated functional status among segregating V segments, but an unknown experimental factor could not be ruled out. The classifier was reported to diagnose cytomegalovirus status with high specificity and sensitivity in both the original cohort and the validation cohort. In the study, 150 to 200 TCR beta chains were listed as associated with cytomegalovirus. According to a later analysis, most CMV-associated TCR beta chains appeared to be HLA-restricted, and the HLA associations seemed to be driven largely by CMV exposure. The presence/absence analyses assumed that sequencing depth was roughly uniform across donors, and that assumption may not be true. In a later analysis, HLA-associated TCR beta chains were found to be more clonally expanded and to have lower generation probabilities than equally common non-associated chains. Some IMGT-functional V segments, including TRBV6-2 and TRBV6-3, could not be distinguished by the 87-base-pair reads and were therefore excluded. Because counts were too low, seventeen rarely observed V segments, including chromosome 9 orphons, were excluded from the earlier analysis of 500 to 700 of the donors. A few of the identified cytomegalovirus-associated TCR beta chains were confirmed in vitro to be specific for cytomegalovirus antigens. CMV serostatus was the only immune exposure information available for the cohort. In a later genetic analysis, fewer N-insertions in productive TCRs were reported among donors in an Asian-associated ancestry cluster than the roughly 700-donor mean. When HLA alleles, especially DR and DQ, strongly co-occurred, attributing TCR associations to individual alleles was difficult. The sequencing pipeline was judged likely to have produced a cluster of highly shared sequence variants as a technical artifact. HLA typing was unavailable for some donors at each locus, so association tests used only the typed subset.

Measured from the cysteine to the phenylalanine, the CDR3 is 14 residues long. CDR3 DNA is the only sequence kept; it has 42 bases, read in frame from the first base. V is cut by 4 bases and J by 2 bases, and the space between the germline ends is 13 bases. CDR1 SQVTM and CDR2 ANQGSEA are derived from the germline V gene. Libraries were prepared through the immunoSEQ multiplex PCR assay. A mixture of 60 forward primers for TCR Vbeta segments and 13 reverse primers for TCR Jbeta segments was used in the multiplex PCR. A multiplex PCR assay on genomic DNA amplified the CDR3 region of rearranged TCR beta genes. The Illumina HiSeq System was used to sequence the amplified TCR beta libraries as 87-base-pair reads. Per the original workflow: A later analysis counted tens of millions of unique TCR beta chains across the 650 to 800 repertoires, and 10 million to 11 million of these chains were shared by at least two donors. Raw reads were error-corrected and collapsed into unique sequences by a nearest-neighbor algorithm in which closely related sequences were merged to remove PCR and sequencing errors. Alignment of CDR3 sequences to IMGT reference sequences was used to assign V, D and J gene segments. For a sequence to be retained, at least a six-nucleotide match to both a V gene segment and a J gene segment was required. A rearrangement counted as productive if the CDR3 had no stop codons and remained in frame with V and J, and every other rearrangement counted as non-productive. Following IMGT convention, CDR3 was defined as the stretch from the second conserved V-encoded cysteine to the conserved J-encoded phenylalanine. The earlier analysis of approximately 590 of the donors excluded any sequence lacking an unambiguous match to a single V gene segment. In an earlier analysis of around 590 of the donors, a V segment was called functional when productive rearrangements were above 56.7%, and segregating when the standard deviation between donors exceeded 5%. A statistical classification framework was built to diagnose cytomegalovirus status from the catalog of TCR beta chain sequences. V and J gene assignment, in a later analysis, came from comparing TCR nucleotide sequences with IMGT/GENE-DB human TR gene sequences. Using the TCRdist pipeline, a later analysis assigned CDR3 sequences along with most-parsimonious VDJ recombination scenarios. In a later analysis, each TCR beta chain was defined by its CDR3 amino acid sequence together with its V-gene family, and reads without a unique V-gene family were excluded. A later analysis removed 592 highly shared, low-generation-probability nucleotide sequences to deal with suspected cross-contamination and a sequencing artifact. In a later analysis, a clonal expansion index for each public chain was calculated from normalized within-repertoire ranks of inferred template counts. In a later analysis, generation probabilities were computed using a VDJ recombination model fitted to out-of-frame rearrangements, and the results were checked against IGoR. In a later analysis, TCR-TCR, TCR-HLA and TCR-CMV co-occurrence was scored with hypergeometric tests, and a repertoire-size bias correction was applied to TCR pairs. In a later analysis, false discovery rates were estimated by permuting HLA or CMV assignments 20 times. In a later analysis, co-occurring TCRs were grouped using DBSCAN, with TCRdist sequence similarity added in when clustering inside HLA-allele-positive subsets. For co-occurrence clustering, repertoires with fewer than 30,000 or more than 120,000 public chains were excluded, along with about five repertoires with anomalous nucleotide sharing. Imported from immuneACCESS, the table was reduced by TCRdb to in-frame sequences with V and J called. These copies leave out some clones; in studies compared against another copy, an unresolved V gene accounts for under half, and the cause of the remainder is not known. V, J and clone size are taken as reported in that table, and D and trimming were inferred from the DNA itself. The sample table holds some 200,000 clones, of which approximately 80% were seen once. The ten largest clonotypes hold 1.7% of the sample.

This clone turned up a few times. The specificity of this receptor is unknown. The record has no base qualities; no much larger clone is one base away. The cohort was made up of 500 to 850 healthy bone marrow donors. At the time of sampling, every cohort member was nominally healthy, though immune exposures that went unrecorded were likely present. The donor tested CMV seronegative, placing the donor among the roughly 340 seronegative members of the cohort. Every donor gave a peripheral blood sample, and the peripheral blood mononuclear cells from that sample were used for TCR beta sequencing. Genomic DNA was extracted from the blood cell samples with the Qiagen DNeasy Blood Extraction Kit.

Specimen: PBMCs. This chain joins TRBV29-1 to TRBJ2-3; the D gene is possibly TRBD2, with 6 bases matching. This TCR was recovered from a woman under 30 in good health and CMV-seronegative. In nucleotide form, the sequence is TGCAGCGTTGGGGATACGGGGGTCACAGATACGCAGTATTTT. Its amino acids are CSVGDTGVTDTQYF.